This TCR beta chain was found in a study of blood T cell repertoires in COVID-19. Study details: Acute-phase and convalescent COVID-19 samples originated in the United States, Italy and Spain. The analysed material was cDNA or gDNA that came from T cells, B-cell-depleted T cells, or PBMCs.

The method was immunoSEQ multiplex PCR; TCRdb's version includes in-frame clones alone and lacks a portion of them. Here the sample spans about 200,000 clones, approximately 88% being singletons. The CDR3 is 18 residues long. Germline V gene data show CDR1 as SGHNT and CDR2 as YYREEE (reference sequence). Trimming took 3 bases from V and 3 from J; bases not matched to a gene: 10. The chain couples TRBV5-4 to TRBJ1-6; TRBD1 matches at 9 bases. This receptor was taken from a man aged 55 to 70 who had recovered from COVID-19. The sequencing input was peripheral blood. The CDR3: CASSSGEGTGLYNSPLHF. The CDR3, as DNA: TGTGCCAGCAGCTCCGGGGAAGGGACAGGGCTCTATAATTCACCCCTCCACTTT.